The 28 T cell receptor beta chains below were found in one sample sequenced in a study of cytomegalovirus exposure and HLA in healthy donors. Assay: immunoSEQ multiplex PCR; the TCRdb copy retains only in-frame clones and omits some. In the table there are under 250,000 clones, more than 85% of which are singletons. Sequenced input: PBMCs. These receptors were obtained from a man aged 18 to 29 in good health and CMV-seropositive.

V gene TRBV2 combines with J gene TRBJ2-7; TRBD2 might be the D (5 bases). Trimming removed 6 bases from V and 4 bases from J, with 13 bases in between. CDR3 length equals 13 residues. The germline gives CDR1 SNHLY, CDR2 FYNNEI. CDR3 in amino acids: CASRDSRAYEQYF. The CDR3 coding sequence is TGTGCCAGCAGGGACTCGAGGGCTTACGAGCAGTACTTC.

The CDR3 DNA follows: TGTGCCAGCAGCCCCTGGGGGGCGGGTTACGAGCAGTACTTC. Protein sequence: CASSPWGAGYEQYF. This chain connects TRBV27 to TRBJ2-7; perhaps D is TRBD1 or TRBD2 (6 bases each). The germline V gene has CDR1 MNHEY and CDR2 SMNVEV (reference sequence). This CDR3 is 14 amino acids long. V lost 6 bases, J lost 4 bases, and 16 bases lay in between.

This chain connects TRBV28 to TRBJ2-1, with 12 bases aligning to TRBD2. Looked up from germline, CDR1 is MDHEN and CDR2 is SYDVKM. With 4 bases clipped from V and 6 bases from J, the junction kept 4 bases outside the gene matches. The length of the CDR3 is 15 residues. CDR3 DNA: TGTGCCAGCAGTTCTAGCGGGAGGGGGGTCAATGAGCAGTTCTTC. As protein: CASSSSGRGVNEQFF.

The chain is built from TRBV4-1 and TRBJ2-1; D uncertain. The V end was cut by 3 bases, the J end by 8 bases, with 8 bases between. The CDR3 has 12 amino acids. From germline, CDR1 is MGHRA and CDR2 YSYEKL. CDR3 sequence: CASSHPTDEQFF. As DNA, the CDR3 is TGCGCCAGCAGCCATCCAACAGATGAGCAGTTCTTC.

The CDR3 bases are TGTGCCAGCAGTGTAGGGCCAGGCGTTTTATTCTTC. Amino acids: CASSVGPGVLFF. This chain uses TRBV2 with TRBJ2-1; D remains ambiguous. Per germline, CDR1 SNHLY and CDR2 FYNNEI. This CDR3 has 12 amino acids. Trimming stripped 4 bases from V and 16 bases from J, with 17 bases between.

The chain is built from TRBV30 and TRBJ2-1, with D possibly being TRBD1 or TRBD2 (5 bases each). This CDR3 comprises 15 residues. Germline V gives CDR1 GTSNPN, CDR2 SVGIG (reference sequence). The ends were cut back, 0 bases at V and 6 bases at J, with 15 bases in the middle. This chain's CDR3 is CAWSVRWERGNEQFF. CDR3 in DNA: TGTGCCTGGAGTGTAAGGTGGGAGAGGGGCAATGAGCAGTTCTTC.

This chain connects TRBV5-1 to TRBJ2-5; 13 bases match TRBD2. The CDR3 has 16 residues. CDR1 and CDR2 from the germline V gene are SGHRS and YFSETQ. J was trimmed by 5 bases and V by 4 bases; bases with no gene match: 8. The CDR3 nucleotides are TGCGCCAGCAGCCCAAGACTAGCGGGAGGCCTCGAGACCCAGTACTTC. This translates into CASSPRLAGGLETQYF. The full variable domain, with the rest looked up from reference TRBV5-1 and TRBJ2-5, is KAGVTQTPRYLIKTRGQQVTLSCSPISGHRSVSWYQQTPGQGLQFLFEYFSETQRNKGNFPGRFSGRQFSNSRSEMNVSTLELGDSALYLCASSPRLAGGLETQYFGPGTRLLVL.

The chain recombines TRBV27 with TRBJ2-7; 7 nucleotides agree with TRBD1. Per germline, CDR1 MNHEY and CDR2 SMNVEV (reference sequence). V dropped 5 bases and J dropped 0; count of bases not matched to a gene: 1. The CDR3 totals 13 residues. This chain's CDR3 is CASSPGGSYEQYF. The DNA of the CDR3 is TGTGCCAGCAGTCCAGGGGGCTCCTACGAGCAGTACTTC.

The gene calls are TRBV2 and TRBJ1-1; TRBD1 might be the D (5 bases). Germline loops: CDR1 SNHLY, CDR2 FYNNEI. Trimming removed 6 bases at V and 7 bases at J, with 9 bases between. The CDR3 covers 11 residues. The CDR3 region has the DNA TGTGCCAGCAGAGAGCAGGGTGAAGCTTTCTTT. It is translated as CASREQGEAFF.

The chain uses TRBV7-9 and TRBJ2-7, with 7 bases matching TRBD2. The CDR3 totals 16 residues. V lost 3 bases, J lost 2 bases, and 10 bases stayed unmatched. Germline CDR1 is SEHNR and CDR2 is FQNEAQ (reference sequence). CDR3 DNA sequence: TGTGCCAGCAGCTTGACCCCTAGCGGACGTACCTACGAGCAGTACTTC. The encoded protein is CASSLTPSGRTYEQYF.

The chain is built from TRBV9 and TRBJ2-3, with unresolved D. V was shortened by 0 bases and J by 6 bases, with 5 bases between the two germline ends. Germline V gene sequence: CDR1 SGDLS, CDR2 YYNGEE. The CDR3 is 12 amino acids. DNA for the CDR3: TGTGCCAGCAGCGTAGCTACGGATACGCAGTATTTT. Its translation is CASSVATDTQYF.

V is TRBV5-6 and J is TRBJ1-5; D is possibly TRBD1 (6 bases). This CDR3 has 13 amino acids. Germline values: CDR1 SGHDT, CDR2 YYEEEE. V gave up 4 bases and J gave up 3 bases, with 8 bases separating them. In DNA form, the CDR3 reads TGTGCCAGCAGCACAGGGTTCAATCAGCCCCAGCATTTT. Translating gives CASSTGFNQPQHF.

This chain connects TRBV5-1 to TRBJ1-1; possibly TRBD1 for D (5 bases). Germline CDR1 is SGHRS and CDR2 is YFSETQ. V lost 0 bases to trimming and J lost 1 base, with 10 bases between them. The CDR3 totals 15 residues. CDR3: CASSLGTRENTEAFF. CDR3 in DNA: TGCGCCAGCAGCTTGGGGACACGGGAGAACACTGAAGCTTTCTTT.

J is TRBJ1-1 and V is TRBV6-1, with D perhaps matching TRBD1 (6 bases). V dropped 2 bases and J dropped 1 base, with 11 bases sitting between them. The CDR3 loop spans 15 amino acids. Germline V lookup: CDR1 MNHNS, CDR2 SASEGT. The CDR3 bases are TGTGCCAGCAGTGAATGGATAGGGGGGAACACTGAAGCTTTCTTT. Its protein is CASSEWIGGNTEAFF.

The chain uses TRBV27 and TRBJ2-7; D is possibly TRBD1 (5 bases). Germline V lookup: CDR1 MNHEY, CDR2 SMNVEV (reference sequence). The V end lost 2 bases, the J end lost 3 bases, and 20 bases lay between the germline ends. The CDR3 runs 17 residues. For the CDR3, the DNA is TGTGCCAGCAGTTTAACATACCAGGGTAACTCCATCTACGAGCAGTACTTC. It yields the protein CASSLTYQGNSIYEQYF.

The chain carries TRBV6-5 and TRBJ2-2; D remains ambiguous. The CDR3 totals 12 residues. Germline V gene data show CDR1 as MNHEY and CDR2 as SVGAGI. Trimming left V 3 bases short and J 6 bases short, with 5 bases between. For the CDR3, the DNA is TGTGCCAGCAGTTATACCTCCGGGGAGCTGTTTTTT. Translated, it gives CASSYTSGELFF.

The chain joins TRBV2 to TRBJ1-1, with D uncertain. Germline V gives CDR1 SNHLY, CDR2 FYNNEI. The CDR3 loop spans 13 amino acids. V lost 5 bases and J lost 4, with 11 bases in between. CDR3 coding DNA: TGTGCCAGCAGTTGGTCCGCGGGCACTGAAGCTTTCTTT. It encodes CASSWSAGTEAFF.

The chain combines TRBV30 with TRBJ2-1, with D tentatively TRBD1 or TRBD2 (5 bases each). CDR1 GTSNPN and CDR2 SVGIG come from the germline V gene (reference sequence). V gave up 3 bases and J gave up 6 bases, with 12 bases separating them. The CDR3 length is 13 residues. Written as DNA, the CDR3 is TGTGCCTGGAGGGGACCGGGCCCCAATGAGCAGTTCTTC. Its translation: CAWRGPGPNEQFF. The variable domain in full, completed from reference TRBV30 and TRBJ2-1, reads SQTIHQWPATLVQPVGSPLSLECTVEGTSNPNLYWYRQAAGRGLQLLFYSVGIGQISSEVPQNLSASRPQDRQFILSSKKLLLSDSGFYLCAWRGPGPNEQFFGPGTRLTVL.

J is TRBJ1-2 and V is TRBV2, with D possibly being TRBD1 (5 bases). V was shortened by 4 bases and J by 5 bases, with 17 bases between the two germline ends. The length of the CDR3 is 15 residues. Germline V CDR1 and CDR2: SNHLY, FYNNEI. The CDR3 nucleotides read TGTGCCAGCAGTGGGACACCCGATGAGGAATATGGCTACACCTTC. This sequence encodes CASSGTPDEEYGYTF.

The chain combines TRBV2 with TRBJ2-2, with D unclear. Germline V gives CDR1 SNHLY, CDR2 FYNNEI. Trimming pared 6 bases from V and 3 bases from J, leaving 17 bases between. The CDR3 extends over 16 amino acids. Here the CDR3 reads CASSPRPSVDTGELFF. CDR3 sequence (DNA): TGTGCCAGCAGCCCTCGGCCCTCCGTGGACACCGGGGAGCTGTTTTTT. The whole variable domain, remainder taken from reference TRBV2 and TRBJ2-2, is EPEVTQTPSHQVTQMGQEVILRCVPISNHLYFYWYRQILGQKVEFLVSFYNNEISEKSEIFDDQFSVERPDGSNFTLKIRSTKLEDSAMYFCASSPRPSVDTGELFFGEGSRLTVL.

The chain combines TRBV6-1 with TRBJ2-2; TRBD2 is a possible D gene (5 bases). In germline, CDR1 is MNHNS, CDR2 SASEGT. Deletions cut 1 base from V and 6 bases from J, with 27 bases between. The CDR3 is made up of 20 amino acids. The CDR3 region has the DNA TGTGCCAGCAGTGAAGTGCGCCTAGGTCGGCTACTAGTGAGTCCCGGGGAGCTGTTTTTT. This gives the protein CASSEVRLGRLLVSPGELFF.

The rearrangement links TRBV4-3 to TRBJ1-5; D gene ambiguous. With 4 bases removed from V and 4 bases from J, the gap between germline ends came to 14 bases. The CDR3 loop spans 15 amino acids. Looked up from germline, CDR1 is LGHNA and CDR2 is YSLEER. As DNA, the CDR3 is TGCGCCAGCAGCCGGCGGTGGAGGGTTAATCAGCCCCAGCATTTT. Its translation: CASSRRWRVNQPQHF.

The CDR3 reads CASSVEVRPDTQYF. Written as DNA, the CDR3 is TGTGCCAGCAGCGTAGAAGTTAGGCCCGATACGCAGTATTTT. This chain links TRBV9 with TRBJ2-3; D ambiguous. The germline V gene encodes CDR1 SGDLS and CDR2 YYNGEE. This CDR3 has 14 amino acids. Trimming removed 0 bases from V and 6 bases from J, with 11 bases in between.

The V and J genes are TRBV11-2 and TRBJ1-2, with 9 bases lining up with TRBD1. The CDR3 sequence is 15 residues long. Trimming cost V 5 bases and J 5 bases; bases outside gene matches: 9. Germline V gene data show CDR1 as SGHAT and CDR2 as FQNNGV. The CDR3 protein is CASSADRDRVYGYTF. The CDR3 nucleotides read TGTGCCAGCAGCGCGGACCGGGACAGGGTTTATGGCTACACCTTC.

This clone was recorded once. This sequence joins TRBV6-1 and TRBJ1-4; D possibly corresponds to TRBD1 (5 bases). Germline loops: CDR1 MNHNS, CDR2 SASEGT. The V end was cut by 1 base, the J end by 4 bases, with 10 bases between. This CDR3 has 15 amino acids. CDR3 loop: CASSEGRQGNEKLFF. DNA of the CDR3: TGTGCCAGCAGTGAAGGACGGCAGGGTAATGAAAAACTGTTTTTT.

This chain connects TRBV6-1 to TRBJ1-5; D remains unclear. Trimming removed 6 bases from V and 0 bases from J, with 9 bases in between. The CDR3 has 14 amino acids. Germline V gene sequence: CDR1 MNHNS, CDR2 SASEGT. In nucleotides, the CDR3 is TGTGCCAGCAGCCCCGCAGTTAGCAATCAGCCCCAGCATTTT. Translating it yields CASSPAVSNQPQHF.

The rearrangement uses TRBV7-8 and TRBJ2-1; D might be TRBD2 (5 bases). V gave up 5 bases and J gave up 0 bases, with 23 bases separating them. Germline V gene data show CDR1 as SGHVS and CDR2 as FQNEAQ. There are 19 residues in the CDR3. The CDR3 spells CASSTPATRAPSSYNEQFF. DNA for the CDR3: TGTGCCAGCAGCACACCAGCCACTAGAGCCCCTAGCTCCTACAATGAGCAGTTCTTC.

The V call is TRBV7-2, the J call TRBJ2-7; 8 bases line up with TRBD1. Looked up from germline, CDR1 is SGHTA and CDR2 is FQGNSA. This CDR3 is 15 amino acids long. The ends lost 0 bases at V and 3 bases at J; junction bases unmatched: 4. CDR3 bases: TGTGCCAGCAGCTTAGCGCCCGGACAGGGCTACGAGCAGTACTTC. Its translation: CASSLAPGQGYEQYF.